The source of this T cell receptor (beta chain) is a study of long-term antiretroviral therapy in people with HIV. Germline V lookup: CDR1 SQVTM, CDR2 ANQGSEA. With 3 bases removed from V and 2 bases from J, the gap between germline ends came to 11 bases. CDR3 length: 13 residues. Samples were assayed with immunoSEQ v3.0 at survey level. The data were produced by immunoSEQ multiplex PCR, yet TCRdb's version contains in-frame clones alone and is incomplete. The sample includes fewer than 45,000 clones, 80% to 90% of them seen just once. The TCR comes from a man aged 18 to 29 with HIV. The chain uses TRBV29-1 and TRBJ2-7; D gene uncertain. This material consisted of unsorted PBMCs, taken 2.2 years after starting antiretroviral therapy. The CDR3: CSVDPGPPYEQYF. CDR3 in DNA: TGCAGCGTTGACCCCGGACCCCCCTACGAGCAGTACTTC.